The clone carrying this T cell receptor beta chain was found a few times. The sample contains more than one DNA sequence encoding this CDR3. Trimming took 4 bases from V and 0 from J, leaving 5 bases between them. The CDR3 runs to 13 residues. CDR1 and CDR2 from the germline V gene are SGHKS and YYEKEE (reference sequence). This sample was included in a study of T cell changes during pregnancy in multiple sclerosis. Produced via immunoSEQ multiplex PCR; TCRdb's table is partial and in-frame only. The sample carries some 110,000 clones, about 90% recorded once. The sequence came from a female donor with multiple sclerosis, enrolled in a pregnancy study. The chain employs TRBV5-5 and TRBJ1-5; the D is unclear. Source: peripheral blood, taken after pregnancy. CDR3: CASSLYSNQPQHF. The DNA for the CDR3 is TGTGCCAGCAGCCTCTATAGCAATCAGCCCCAGCATTTT. Full variable domain (missing parts from reference TRBV5-5 and TRBJ1-5): DAGVTQSPTHLIKTRGQQVTLRCSPISGHKSVSWYQQVLGQGPQFIFQYYEKEERGRGNFPDRFSARQFPNYSSELNVNALLLGDSALYLCASSLYSNQPQHFGDGTRLSIL.